These T cell receptor beta chains were read from a single sample in a study of blood T cell repertoires in COVID-19. Sequencing was performed with immunoSEQ multiplex PCR; in TCRdb, only in-frame clones are kept and a portion is missing. The sample holds some 160,000 clones, 79% seen once. Sequenced material: peripheral blood. The receptors derive from a man between 50 and 59 years old with active or convalescent COVID-19. The CDR3 runs from the conserved cysteine through the conserved F or W. D genes are given only for firm matches. Rows may omit the clone size; those that give it use once, few, many or a size class.

d_gene: TRBD1
len: 15
v_gene: TRBV11-2
abundance: NA
j_gene: TRBJ2-7
CDR3aa: CASSGDRGQTYEQYF
CDR3nt: TGTGCCAGCAGCGGCGACAGGGGACAGACCTACGAGCAGTACTTC

d_gene: TRBD1
len: 15
v_gene: TRBV28
abundance: few
j_gene: TRBJ1-5
CDR3aa: CASSLTGVSNQPQHF
CDR3nt: TGTGCCAGCAGTTTAACAGGGGTTAGCAATCAGCCCCAGCATTTT

d_gene: TRBD1
len: 15
v_gene: TRBV7-6
abundance: NA
j_gene: TRBJ1-2
CDR3aa: CASSSVTGPNYGYTF
CDR3nt: TGTGCCAGCAGCTCCGTGACAGGGCCGAACTATGGCTACACCTTC

d_gene: TRBD1
len: 15
v_gene: TRBV10-3
abundance: few
j_gene: TRBJ1-2
CDR3aa: CAISPRDRVQGGYTF
CDR3nt: TGTGCCATCAGTCCCCGGGACAGGGTACAGGGTGGCTACACCTTC

d_gene: TRBD1
len: 16
v_gene: TRBV5-3
abundance: NA
j_gene: TRBJ1-2
CDR3aa: CARSLASGQGTYGYTF
CDR3nt: TGTGCCAGAAGCTTGGCATCTGGACAGGGGACCTATGGCTACACCTTC

d_gene: NA
len: 14
v_gene: TRBV18
abundance: NA
j_gene: TRBJ2-7
CDR3aa: CASSPVDSSYEQYF
CDR3nt: TGTGCCAGCTCACCAGTCGACAGCTCCTACGAGCAGTACTTC

d_gene: NA
len: 13
v_gene: TRBV6-5
abundance: NA
j_gene: TRBJ1-3
CDR3aa: CASSYTGVNTIYF
CDR3nt: TGTGCCAGCAGTTACACGGGAGTAAACACCATATATTTT

d_gene: TRBD1
len: 14
v_gene: TRBV19
abundance: NA
j_gene: TRBJ1-1
CDR3aa: CASSLGTGNTEAFF
CDR3nt: TGTGCCAGTAGTCTCGGGACAGGGAATACTGAAGCTTTCTTT

d_gene: NA
len: 16
v_gene: TRBV19
abundance: few
j_gene: TRBJ2-1
CDR3aa: CASSPRAESSYNEQFF
CDR3nt: TGTGCCAGTAGTCCCCGAGCGGAAAGCTCCTACAATGAGCAGTTCTTC

d_gene: NA
len: 12
v_gene: TRBV30
abundance: NA
j_gene: TRBJ1-1
CDR3aa: CAWTDSVTEAFF
CDR3nt: TGTGCCTGGACTGACAGTGTCACAGAAGCTTTCTTT

d_gene: TRBD1
len: 15
v_gene: TRBV7-3
abundance: NA
j_gene: TRBJ1-2
CDR3aa: CASSPMDRVNYGYTF
CDR3nt: TGTGCCAGCAGCCCGATGGACAGGGTTAACTATGGCTACACCTTC

d_gene: NA
len: 17
v_gene: TRBV19
abundance: NA
j_gene: TRBJ1-1
CDR3aa: CASTPPSARIMNTEAFF
CDR3nt: TGTGCCAGTACCCCCCCGAGTGCCCGCATCATGAACACTGAAGCTTTCTTT

d_gene: NA
len: 15
v_gene: TRBV28
abundance: NA
j_gene: TRBJ1-2
CDR3aa: CASSLRDRPFGGYTF
CDR3nt: TGTGCCAGCAGTTTGCGAGATAGGCCATTCGGGGGCTACACCTTC

d_gene: TRBD1
len: 15
v_gene: TRBV29-1
abundance: NA
j_gene: TRBJ1-1
CDR3aa: CSVGDIETRGTEAFF
CDR3nt: TGCAGCGTTGGGGACATCGAGACCAGGGGGACTGAAGCTTTCTTT

d_gene: NA
len: 18
v_gene: TRBV19
abundance: NA
j_gene: TRBJ1-2
CDR3aa: CASSIDRTAARVGYGYTF
CDR3nt: TGTGCCAGTAGTATAGACCGGACAGCGGCCCGGGTCGGCTATGGCTACACCTTC

d_gene: TRBD1
len: 15
v_gene: TRBV7-2
abundance: NA
j_gene: TRBJ1-2
CDR3aa: CASSPNRQGASGYTF
CDR3nt: TGTGCCAGCAGCCCAAACCGACAGGGGGCATCGGGCTACACCTTC

d_gene: NA
len: 10
v_gene: TRBV24-1
abundance: NA
j_gene: TRBJ1-5
CDR3aa: CATKLKPQHF
CDR3nt: TGTGCCACCAAGCTCAAGCCCCAGCATTTT

d_gene: TRBD2
len: 14
v_gene: TRBV19
abundance: NA
j_gene: TRBJ2-7
CDR3aa: CASRSSGRAYEQYF
CDR3nt: TGTGCCAGTAGGTCTAGCGGGAGGGCCTACGAGCAGTACTTC

d_gene: TRBD1
len: 16
v_gene: TRBV5-6
abundance: NA
j_gene: TRBJ1-2
CDR3aa: CASSLEGQEHYYGYTF
CDR3nt: TGTGCCAGCAGCTTGGAGGGACAGGAACACTACTATGGCTACACCTTC

d_gene: NA
len: 14
v_gene: TRBV18
abundance: once
j_gene: TRBJ1-4
CDR3aa: CASSPLAGDEKLFF
CDR3nt: TGTGCCAGCTCACCCCTTGCAGGGGATGAAAAACTGTTTTTT